A selection of T cell receptor beta chains follows, all from one sample in a study of monozygotic twins with inflammatory bowel disease. After re-calling the 5' RACE reads, TCRdb lists one entry per CDR3 protein, DNA absent. The sample data list 190,000 or so distinct CDR3 sequences. The sequencing input was blood. The receptors originated from a human donor with ulcerative colitis or Crohn's disease, or a healthy co-twin of an affected twin (not recorded which). Both conserved end residues are part of each CDR3. The order of the fields is J gene, V gene, CDR3 length, CDR3 protein.

TRBJ2-7	TRBV9	14	CASSVGVGGREQYF
TRBJ1-3	TRBV7-9	13	CASSLGRGNTIYF
TRBJ2-1	TRBV19	15	CASSKTGVGVNEQFF
TRBJ2-4	TRBV12-3/TRBV12-4	14	CASSLAWQENIQYF
TRBJ1-5	TRBV5-6	15	CASSFRTGGNQPQHF
TRBJ2-7	TRBV20-1	15	CSARRPGGFSYEQYF
TRBJ1-4	TRBV4-1	15	CASSQVRMSNEKLFF
TRBJ2-5	TRBV5-1	15	CASSLVGDAQETQYF
TRBJ2-3	TRBV5-4	13	CASSLVRTDTQYF
TRBJ2-5	TRBV11-2	12	CASSSQRETQYF
TRBJ2-7	TRBV7-2	13	CASSLLGQGKQYF
TRBJ1-6	TRBV5-6	15	CASSLVGGQHSPLHF
TRBJ2-5	TRBV2	11	CASSEIKTQYF
TRBJ2-7	TRBV5-1	13	CASSYGDNLEQYF